This T cell receptor beta chain stems from a study of CXCR3-negative and CXCR3-positive naive CD8 T cells. Germline CDR1 and CDR2: SGHDT and YYEEEE. This CDR3 is built from 15 residues. The libraries of TRB cDNA were prepared using 5' RACE with UMI labels. TCRdb reprocessed the 5' RACE reads, keeping one entry per CDR3 protein, no DNA. Its table lists about 5,500 distinct CDR3 sequences. Frequency places this clonotype as medium-sized. As yet, its antigen is unknown. Study-level findings and limits: Both naive subsets showed comparably high diversity, and memory CD8+ cells showed much lower diversity.

Specimen: naive CXCR3- CD8+ T cells from blood. Subset noted: CD45RO-CCR7+CD27+CD95- naive CD8+ T cells lacking CXCR3 (TNR3-). The chain has TRBV5-6 and TRBJ2-7; as DNA is missing, the TRBD2 call by TCRdb cannot be tested. The source is a human donor in good health. Some clones in this sample may be carry-over from other donors' samples. The CDR3 sequence: CASSTWTSGSREQYF.